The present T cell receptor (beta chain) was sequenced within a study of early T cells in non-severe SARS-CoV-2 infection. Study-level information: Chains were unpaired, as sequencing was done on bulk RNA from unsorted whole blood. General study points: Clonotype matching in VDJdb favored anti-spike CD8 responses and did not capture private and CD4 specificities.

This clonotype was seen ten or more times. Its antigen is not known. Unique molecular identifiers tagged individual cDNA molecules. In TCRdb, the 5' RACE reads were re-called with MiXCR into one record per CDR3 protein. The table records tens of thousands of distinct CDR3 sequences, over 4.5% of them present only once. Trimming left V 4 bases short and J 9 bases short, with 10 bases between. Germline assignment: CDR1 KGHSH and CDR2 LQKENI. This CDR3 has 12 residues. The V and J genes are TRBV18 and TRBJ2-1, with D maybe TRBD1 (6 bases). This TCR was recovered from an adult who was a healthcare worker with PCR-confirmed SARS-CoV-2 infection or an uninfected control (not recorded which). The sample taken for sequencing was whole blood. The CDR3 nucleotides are TGTGCCAGCTCACACCTCAGGGGTGAGCAGTTCTTC. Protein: CASSHLRGEQFF.